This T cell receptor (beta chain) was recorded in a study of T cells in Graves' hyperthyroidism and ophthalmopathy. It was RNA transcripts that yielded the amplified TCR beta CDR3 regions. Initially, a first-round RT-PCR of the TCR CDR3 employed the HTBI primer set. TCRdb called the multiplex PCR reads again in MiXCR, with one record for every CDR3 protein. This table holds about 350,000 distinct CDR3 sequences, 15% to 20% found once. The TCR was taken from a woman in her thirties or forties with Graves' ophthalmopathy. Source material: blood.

In nucleotides, the CDR3 is TGCAGTGCTAGATGGGCAACTCGGGAGACCCAGTACTTC. It translates to CSARWATRETQYF. The genes are TRBV20-1 and TRBJ2-5; D ambiguous. CDR3 size: 13 residues. Germline V gene lookup returns CDR1 DFQATT and CDR2 SNEGSKA (reference sequence). The V end lost 2 bases, the J end lost 5 bases, and 12 bases lay between the germline ends.